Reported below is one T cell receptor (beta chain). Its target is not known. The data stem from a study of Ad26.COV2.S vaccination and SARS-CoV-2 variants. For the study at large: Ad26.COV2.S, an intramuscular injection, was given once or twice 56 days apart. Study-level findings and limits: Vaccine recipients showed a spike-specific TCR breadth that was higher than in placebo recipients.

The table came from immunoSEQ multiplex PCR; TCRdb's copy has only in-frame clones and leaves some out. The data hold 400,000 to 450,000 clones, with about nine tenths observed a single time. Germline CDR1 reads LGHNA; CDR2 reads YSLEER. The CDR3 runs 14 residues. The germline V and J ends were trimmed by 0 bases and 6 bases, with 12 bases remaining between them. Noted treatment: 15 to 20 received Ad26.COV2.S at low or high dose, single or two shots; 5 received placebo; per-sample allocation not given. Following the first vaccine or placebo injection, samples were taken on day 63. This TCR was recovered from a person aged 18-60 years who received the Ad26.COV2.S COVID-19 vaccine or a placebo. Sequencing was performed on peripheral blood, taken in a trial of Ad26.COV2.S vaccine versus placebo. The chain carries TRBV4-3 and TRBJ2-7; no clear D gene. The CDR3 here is CASSQEPGPLEQYF. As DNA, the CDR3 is TGCGCCAGCAGCCAAGAACCGGGTCCCCTCGAGCAGTACTTC.